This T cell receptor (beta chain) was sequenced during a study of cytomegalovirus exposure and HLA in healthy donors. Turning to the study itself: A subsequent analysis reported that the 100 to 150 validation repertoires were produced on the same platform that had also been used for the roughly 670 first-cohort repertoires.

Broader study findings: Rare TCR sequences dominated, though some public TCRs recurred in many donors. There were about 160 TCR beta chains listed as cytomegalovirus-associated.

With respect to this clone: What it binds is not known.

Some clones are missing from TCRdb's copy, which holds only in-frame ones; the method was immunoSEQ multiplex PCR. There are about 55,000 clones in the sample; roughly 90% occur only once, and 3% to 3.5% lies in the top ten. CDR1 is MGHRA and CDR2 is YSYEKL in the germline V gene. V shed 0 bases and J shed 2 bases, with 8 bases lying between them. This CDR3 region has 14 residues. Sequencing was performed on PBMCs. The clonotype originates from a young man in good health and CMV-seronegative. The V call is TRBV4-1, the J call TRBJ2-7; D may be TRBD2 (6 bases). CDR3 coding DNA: TGCGCCAGCAGCCAAGAACCGGGGGCCTACGAGCAGTACTTC. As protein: CASSQEPGAYEQYF.